What follows are 21 T cell receptor beta chains derived from one specimen sequenced in a study of cytomegalovirus exposure and HLA in healthy donors. The assay was immunoSEQ multiplex PCR, and TCRdb's table has in-frame clones only and misses some. In the table there are 220,000 or so clones, around nine tenths of which are singletons. Sequencing was performed on PBMCs. The source of these receptors is a woman between 18 and 29 years old in good health and CMV-seronegative.

This clone came up once. The genes are TRBV6-5 and TRBJ1-4, with TRBD1 identical over 7 bases. Per germline, CDR1 MNHEY and CDR2 SVGAGI. V lost 6 bases, J lost 5 bases, and 9 bases stayed unmatched. The CDR3 is made up of 15 amino acids. This chain's CDR3 is CASSPRDRINEKLFF. CDR3 sequence (DNA): TGTGCCAGCAGCCCCCGGGACAGAATAAATGAAAAACTGTTTTTT.

The chain joins TRBV6-1 to TRBJ1-5, with TRBD1 matching over 8 bases. Germline assignment: CDR1 MNHNS and CDR2 SASEGT. The ends lost 11 bases at V and 7 bases at J; junction bases unmatched: 10. The CDR3 extends over 13 amino acids. The CDR3 region is CAGRKTGEQPQHF. The CDR3 region has the DNA TGTGCCGGACGCAAGACAGGGGAGCAGCCCCAGCATTTT.

This clone was seen once. V is TRBV28 and J is TRBJ2-1; 7 bases agree with TRBD2. Germline lookup yields CDR1 MDHEN and CDR2 SYDVKM. J was trimmed by 4 bases and V by 0 bases; bases with no gene match: 12. CDR3 length: 18 amino acids. In DNA, the CDR3 is TGTGCCAGCAGTTTATGGGGGGGGTCCTCAGACCTTTACAATGAGCAGTTCTTC. This encodes CASSLWGGSSDLYNEQFF.

This chain joins TRBV28 and TRBJ2-5, with 9 bases matching TRBD2. Germline CDR1 MDHEN, CDR2 SYDVKM. The length of the CDR3 is 18 residues. Trimming cost V 3 bases and J 1 base; bases outside gene matches: 12. This CDR3 is CASSFPGVSGSGQETQYF. The DNA for the CDR3 is TGTGCCAGCAGTTTCCCCGGGGTTAGCGGGAGCGGCCAAGAGACCCAGTACTTC.

The chain is built from TRBV9 and TRBJ2-7, with 8 nucleotides matching TRBD2. The CDR3 runs 14 residues. V shed 0 bases and J 6 bases; nucleotides not matched to a gene: 5. The V gene's germline CDR1 is SGDLS and CDR2 YYNGEE. CDR3 in amino acids: CASSVAGGVGEQYF. In DNA, the CDR3 is TGTGCCAGCAGCGTAGCGGGAGGGGTGGGCGAGCAGTACTTC.

V gene TRBV12-5 combines with J gene TRBJ2-7, with D unresolved. Trimming stripped 2 bases from V and 2 bases from J, with 10 bases between. The CDR3 covers 14 residues. The V gene's germline CDR1 is LGHNT and CDR2 FRNRAP. CDR3 DNA sequence: TGTGCTAGTGGTTTGCCGTCAACGGCCTACGAGCAGTACTTC. Its protein product is CASGLPSTAYEQYF.

V usage is TRBV10-2 and J usage is TRBJ2-3; no clear D gene. V was clipped by 8 bases and J by 1 base, with 7 bases between them. Germline assignment: CDR1 WSHSY and CDR2 SAAADI. The CDR3 covers 12 residues. The CDR3 nucleotides read TGCGCCAGCTCTCGGGGCACAGATACGCAGTATTTT. Its translation: CASSRGTDTQYF.

The chain uses TRBV6-1 and TRBJ2-7; weak D call: TRBD2 (6 bases). CDR3 length: 13 amino acids. V was cut by 6 bases and J by 2 bases, with 11 bases left in between. Germline CDR1 reads MNHNS; CDR2 reads SASEGT. The CDR3 here is CASRGLRAYEQYF. The CDR3 nucleotides read TGTGCCAGCAGGGGACTGAGAGCCTACGAGCAGTACTTC.

The chain recombines TRBV19 with TRBJ2-2, with TRBD2 matching 8 bases. This CDR3 is 16 amino acids long. V shed 3 bases, J shed 4 bases, and the junction held 7 bases outside the gene matches. Germline V lookup: CDR1 LNHDA, CDR2 SQIVND (reference sequence). CDR3 DNA: TGTGCCAGTAGTATGGGTCGGGAGGGAGCCACCGGGGAGCTGTTTTTT. Protein sequence: CASSMGREGATGELFF.

This chain connects TRBV2 to TRBJ2-3, with D perhaps TRBD2 (6 bases). The V end was cut by 6 bases, the J end by 10 bases, with 14 bases between. Germline CDR1 reads SNHLY; CDR2 reads FYNNEI. The CDR3 runs to 12 residues. DNA of the CDR3: TGTGCCAGCAGAGCCGGGACTTCCCCGCAGTATTTT. Translation: CASRAGTSPQYF.

V is TRBV19 and J is TRBJ1-5, with unresolved D. V shed 4 bases and J shed 0 bases, with 7 bases lying between them. The CDR3 extends over 14 amino acids. The germline gives CDR1 LNHDA, CDR2 SQIVND (reference sequence). Here the CDR3 DNA reads TGTGCCAGTAGTACGAGGAATAGCAATCAGCCCCAGCATTTT. The encoded protein is CASSTRNSNQPQHF.

The chain links TRBV10-3 to TRBJ2-2; perhaps TRBD2 as D (6 bases). The V end lost 2 bases, the J end lost 2 bases, and 12 bases lay between the germline ends. This CDR3 has 16 residues. The germline V gene encodes CDR1 ENHRY and CDR2 SYGVKD. CDR3 bases: TGTGCCATCAGTGAGGGGACTGTTCCCAACACCGGGGAGCTGTTTTTT. Translating it yields CAISEGTVPNTGELFF.

V is TRBV7-9 and J is TRBJ2-1, with D uncertain. CDR1 and CDR2 from the germline V gene are SEHNR and FQNEAQ (reference sequence). Trimming removed 4 bases from V and 4 bases from J, with 11 bases in between. The CDR3 is made up of 14 amino acids. CDR3 sequence: CASSSTRRYNEQFF. CDR3 nucleotide sequence: TGTGCCAGCAGCTCAACCCGCAGGTACAATGAGCAGTTCTTC.

The chain uses TRBV14 and TRBJ1-4; D unresolved. From germline, CDR1 is SGHDN and CDR2 FVKESK. V gave up 0 bases and J gave up 10 bases, with 12 bases separating them. The CDR3 is 14 residues long. CDR3 DNA: TGTGCCAGCAGCCAAGATATTGGTCACGGAAAACTGTTTTTT. Its protein product is CASSQDIGHGKLFF.

The chain combines TRBV5-1 with TRBJ2-2; the D is unclear. V lost 0 bases and J lost 7, with 4 bases in between. This CDR3 comprises 12 residues. The V gene's germline CDR1 is SGHRS and CDR2 YFSETQ. CDR3 nucleotides: TGCGCCAGCAGCTTGGATAGCGGGGAGCTGTTTTTT. It specifies CASSLDSGELFF.

V and J are TRBV18 and TRBJ1-5, with a possible D match to TRBD1 (6 bases). Germline V lookup: CDR1 KGHSH, CDR2 LQKENI. Between the trimmed V and J ends, which lost 3 bases and 2 bases, there was a span of 14 bases. The CDR3 loop spans 16 amino acids. CDR3 DNA sequence: TGTGCCAGCTCACCGAGCGGGGGCCGAGGCAATCAGCCCCAGCATTTT. It yields the protein CASSPSGGRGNQPQHF.

The genes are TRBV30 and TRBJ2-7; 7 bases are shared with TRBD1. The CDR3 length is 11 residues. The V segment lost 3 bases and the J segment 4 bases; nucleotides outside the gene matches: 0. Germline values: CDR1 GTSNPN, CDR2 SVGIG (reference sequence). CDR3 DNA sequence: TGTGCCTGGAGGACAGGGTACGAGCAGTACTTC. The encoded protein is CAWRTGYEQYF.

The chain has TRBV27 and TRBJ2-1; a possible D gene is TRBD2 (6 bases). This CDR3 has 14 residues. V lost 5 bases, J lost 9 bases, and 17 bases lay in between. From germline, CDR1 is MNHEY and CDR2 SMNVEV (reference sequence). CDR3 sequence reads: CASSPGTAAGEQFF. The CDR3 DNA is TGTGCCAGCAGTCCCGGGACTGCTGCTGGTGAGCAGTTCTTC.

The rearrangement uses TRBV5-1 and TRBJ2-1, with 10 positions matching TRBD2. Germline V gene sequence: CDR1 SGHRS, CDR2 YFSETQ. Trimming took 4 bases from V and 4 from J; bases not matched to a gene: 8. The CDR3 has 16 residues. This CDR3 reads CASSPTLAGSYNEQFF. Here the CDR3 DNA reads TGCGCCAGCAGCCCCACACTAGCGGGGAGTTACAATGAGCAGTTCTTC.

V and J are TRBV30 and TRBJ1-6, with D tentatively TRBD1 (5 bases). The V gene lost 1 base and the J gene lost 10 bases, with 17 bases spanning the gap. Germline V gives CDR1 GTSNPN, CDR2 SVGIG (reference sequence). The CDR3 totals 15 residues. CDR3: CAWSAVAGRGSPLHF. The CDR3 DNA reads TGTGCCTGGAGTGCCGTCGCAGGGCGTGGATCACCCCTCCACTTT.

The V gene is TRBV9, the J gene TRBJ2-1; 10 bases are shared with TRBD1. CDR1 SGDLS and CDR2 YYNGEE come from the germline V gene. This CDR3 is built from 17 residues. Trimming took 4 bases from V and 4 from J; bases not matched to a gene: 11. CDR3 in amino acids: CASSMSPGQGPYNEQFF. Here the CDR3 DNA reads TGTGCCAGCAGCATGAGTCCGGGACAGGGGCCATACAATGAGCAGTTCTTC.